Below are 29 T cell receptor beta chains sequenced from a single sample in a study of vaccination effects on CD4 cells after COVID-19. Sequencing used immunoSEQ multiplex PCR; TCRdb keeps in-frame clones, though not all of them. In the table there are about 72,000 clones, approximately 81% of which are singletons. No cognate antigen is known for these TCRs. Under the ViraFEST assay, PBMC were stimulated with viral peptide pools so that antigen-specific CD4+ T cells expanded. Sequencing was performed afterwards. It was after around eleven days of culture that CD4+ T cells were isolated. BNT162b2 vaccine or mRNA-1273 vaccine was given to participants in two doses. The starting material was CD4+ T cells from PBMCs cultured with HCoV-229E spike peptides, obtained after COVID-19 vaccination. These receptors were obtained from a human donor who received a COVID-19 vaccine.

The chain is built from TRBV29-1 and TRBJ2-1; D uncertain. The germline CDR1 and CDR2 sequences are SQVTM and ANQGSEA. CDR3 length: 12 residues. V was clipped by 6 bases and J by 9 bases, with 15 bases between them. CDR3 amino acids: CSVFVVPGEQFF. The CDR3 DNA sequence: TGCAGCGTCTTCGTGGTCCCAGGTGAGCAGTTCTTC.

The table lists this clone with a few counts. The chain uses TRBV7-9 and TRBJ1-2; D not certain. Germline V gene lookup returns CDR1 SEHNR and CDR2 FQNEAQ (reference sequence). CDR3 length: 13 amino acids. V lost 0 bases to trimming and J lost 6 bases, with 8 bases between them. The CDR3 DNA sequence: TGTGCCAGCAGCTTAGCACCAGAACATGGCTACACCTTC. This gives the protein CASSLAPEHGYTF. The full variable domain, in which reference TRBV7-9 and TRBJ1-2 provide the parts outside the CDR3, is DTGVSQNPRHKITKRGQNVTFRCDPISEHNRLYWYRQTLGQGPEFLTYFQNEAQLEKSRLLSDRFSAERPKGSFSTLEIQRTEQGDSAMYLCASSLAPEHGYTFGSGTRLTVV.

The V call is TRBV4-3, the J call TRBJ2-1; unclear D gene. V was shortened by 0 bases and J by 9 bases, with 12 bases between the two germline ends. Germline CDR1 LGHNA, CDR2 YSLEER. The CDR3 runs to 14 residues. The CDR3 DNA sequence: TGCGCCAGCAGCCAAGATCCAACCAGCCTTGAGCAGTTCTTC. Protein: CASSQDPTSLEQFF.

This rearrangement joins TRBV6-1 to TRBJ2-1; maybe TRBD2 (7 bases). V was pared by 4 bases and J by 4 bases, with 17 bases between. This CDR3 has 16 residues. Germline CDR1 and CDR2: MNHNS and SASEGT. CDR3 sequence reads: CASSAHRGARYNEQFF. CDR3 in DNA: TGTGCCAGCAGTGCCCACCGGGGGGCCAGATACAATGAGCAGTTCTTC.

The chain employs TRBV29-1 and TRBJ1-4; D gene uncertain. Trimming took 4 bases from V and 5 from J, leaving 14 bases between them. This CDR3 region has 14 residues. The germline V gene has CDR1 SQVTM and CDR2 ANQGSEA. The CDR3 DNA sequence: TGCAGCGTTGGGTCCCAGACGGGGAATGAAAAACTGTTTTTT. As protein: CSVGSQTGNEKLFF.

The chain is built from TRBV28 and TRBJ2-7; a possible D gene is TRBD2 (6 bases). This CDR3 spans 15 amino acids. The germline V and J ends were trimmed by 5 bases and 2 bases, with 16 bases remaining between them. CDR1 and CDR2 (germline): MDHEN, SYDVKM. The CDR3 loop reads CASSPGGPGAYEQYV. CDR3 DNA: TGTGCCAGCAGTCCCGGGGGACCGGGGGCCTACGAGCAGTACGTC.

A few counts support this clone. The rearrangement uses TRBV11-2 and TRBJ1-5, with 8 bases fitting TRBD1. In germline, CDR1 is SGHAT, CDR2 FQNNGV. The CDR3 loop spans 15 amino acids. Trimming at V came to 5 bases and at J to 6 bases, leaving 9 bases not matched to a gene. As DNA, the CDR3 is TGTGCCAGCAGCACAGGACAGGGACCGACTCAGCCCCAGCATTTT. This translates into CASSTGQGPTQPQHF.

The rearrangement joins TRBV7-2 to TRBJ1-6; no firm D call. Germline assignment: CDR1 SGHTA and CDR2 FQGNSA. Deletions cut 7 bases from V and 5 bases from J, with 12 bases between. The length of the CDR3 is 14 residues. CDR3 in DNA: TGTGCCAGCATCATGAGGGTGGATAATTCACCCCTCCACTTT. Protein sequence: CASIMRVDNSPLHF.

The chain joins TRBV9 to TRBJ2-7; D is ambiguous. The ends were cut back, 2 bases at V and 7 bases at J, with 1 base in the middle. The germline V gene has CDR1 SGDLS and CDR2 YYNGEE. This CDR3 region has 9 residues. The CDR3 loop reads CASSVEQYV. CDR3 nucleotides: TGTGCCAGCAGCGTTGAGCAGTACGTC.

Written as DNA, the CDR3 is TGTGCCAGCAGCTCCAGAACAGGGGCCGAGCAGTACGTC. Encoded protein: CASSSRTGAEQYV. V usage is TRBV7-8 and J usage is TRBJ2-7; 7 bases agree with TRBD1. CDR3 length equals 13 residues. V lost 4 bases and J lost 6; bases outside the gene matches: 6. The germline V gene has CDR1 SGHVS and CDR2 FQNEAQ.

This clone was observed a few times. The chain has TRBV5-4 and TRBJ2-5, with TRBD2 identical over 8 bases. This CDR3 comprises 14 residues. Germline assignment: CDR1 SGHNT and CDR2 YYREEE (reference sequence). J lost 1 base, V lost 4 bases, and 3 bases had no gene match. As DNA, the CDR3 is TGTGCCAGCAGCCGGGGGGGCCTCCAAGAGACCCAGTACTTC. This sequence encodes CASSRGGLQETQYF.

The chain employs TRBV5-1 and TRBJ1-4; D call uncertain. The CDR3 runs 13 residues. Per germline, CDR1 SGHRS and CDR2 YFSETQ. The V and J ends lost 0 bases and 4 bases respectively, with 4 bases between them. The CDR3 sequence is CASSLGVNEKLFF. The CDR3 DNA is TGCGCCAGCAGCTTGGGGGTTAATGAAAAACTGTTTTTT.

Comments on this clone: The limits of the CDR3 on the DNA are not certain, so only TCRdb's listed CDR3 is given. The chain carries TRBV12-3 or TRBV12-4 and TRBJ2-7. With termini counted, the CDR3 has 12 amino acids. CDR3 loop: CASSFGAGEQYV.

The chain has TRBV4-3 and TRBJ1-4; weak D call: TRBD1 (5 bases). Germline assignment: CDR1 LGHNA and CDR2 YSLEER. The CDR3 has 15 amino acids. The ends were cut back, 8 bases at V and 4 bases at J, with 17 bases in the middle. The CDR3 loop reads CASGARTVLNEKLFF. CDR3 DNA sequence: TGCGCCAGCGGGGCTAGGACGGTCCTTAATGAAAAACTGTTTTTT.

In this sample, this clone turned up a few times. This rearrangement joins TRBV20-1 to TRBJ2-2, with 9 positions matching TRBD2. The V segment lost 3 bases and the J segment 4 bases; nucleotides outside the gene matches: 6. The CDR3 contains 15 residues. CDR1 is DFQATT and CDR2 is SNEGSKA in the germline V gene (reference sequence). The CDR3 bases are TGCAGTGCTAGTGGGGCGGGGGGGCTCACCGGGGAGCTGTTTTTT. It codes for CSASGAGGLTGELFF.

The chain uses TRBV29-1 and TRBJ2-1, with D unresolved. The CDR3 is 16 residues long. CDR1 and CDR2 from the germline V gene are SQVTM and ANQGSEA. V was pared by 8 bases and J by 0 bases, with 20 bases between. For the CDR3, the DNA is TGCAGCTTACGTTTCCAAGACTCGAGCTCCTACAATGAGCAGTTCTTC. Protein: CSLRFQDSSSYNEQFF.

The chain carries TRBV4-3 and TRBJ2-2, with 9 bases identical to TRBD1. Germline CDR1 LGHNA, CDR2 YSLEER. J was trimmed by 7 bases and V by 0 bases; bases with no gene match: 9. The CDR3 totals 17 residues. Written as DNA, the CDR3 is TGCGCCAGCAGCCAAGATAAAGGACAGGGGATGGGCGGGGAGCTGTTTTTT. Amino acids: CASSQDKGQGMGGELFF.

This rearrangement joins TRBV29-1 to TRBJ2-5; D unresolved. Germline lookup yields CDR1 SQVTM and CDR2 ANQGSEA. The CDR3 contains 14 residues. Trimming took 2 bases from V and 4 from J, leaving 14 bases between them. CDR3: CSVELVGNRETQYF. The CDR3 nucleotides read TGCAGCGTTGAACTGGTTGGGAACCGAGAGACCCAGTACTTC.

V and J are TRBV6-5 and TRBJ2-7; D is unresolved. CDR1 and CDR2 (germline): MNHEY, SVGAGI. Between the trimmed V and J ends, which lost 8 bases and 0 bases, there was a span of 5 bases. The CDR3 runs 11 residues. DNA for the CDR3: TGTGCCAGCGCAAGCTCCTACGAGCAGTACGTC. Amino acid sequence: CASASSYEQYV.

The chain has TRBV24-1 and TRBJ2-2; TRBD2 matches 15 bases. V was clipped by 5 bases and J by 4 bases; unmatched bases: 7. The CDR3 is made up of 18 amino acids. The germline CDR1 and CDR2 sequences are KGHDR and SFDVKD. This chain's CDR3 is CATSGMGLAGGSTGELFF. In DNA form, the CDR3 reads TGTGCCACCAGTGGGATGGGACTAGCGGGGGGTTCCACCGGGGAGCTGTTTTTT.

V usage is TRBV5-6 and J usage is TRBJ2-6; the D is unclear. The CDR3 sequence is 17 residues long. The V end was cut by 5 bases, the J end by 0 bases, with 15 bases between. Germline CDR1 SGHDT, CDR2 YYEEEE. CDR3 nucleotides: TGTGCCAGCAGTCCCGTGGTGGGGTCCTCTGGGGCCAACGTCCTGACTTTC. Translating gives CASSPVVGSSGANVLTF.

The chain couples TRBV3-1 (or the pseudogene TRBV3-2) to TRBJ1-4, with D hard to call. CDR1 and CDR2 from the germline V gene are LGHDT and YNNKEL (reference sequence). Trimming pared 2 bases from V and 0 bases from J, leaving 16 bases between. The CDR3 has 18 amino acids. This chain's CDR3 is CASSQTPSGFATNEKLFF. Here the CDR3 DNA reads TGTGCCAGCAGCCAAACGCCTTCGGGCTTTGCAACTAATGAAAAACTGTTTTTT.

The DNA for the CDR3 is TGCGCCAGCAGCTCGATACTTAGCGGGGGGTCGAACACCGGGGAGCTGTTTTTT. Translating gives CASSSILSGGSNTGELFF. The chain couples TRBV5-1 to TRBJ2-2, with TRBD2 matching over 10 bases. Per germline, CDR1 SGHRS and CDR2 YFSETQ. CDR3 length: 18 amino acids. With 3 bases clipped from V and 0 bases from J, the junction kept 8 bases outside the gene matches. Combining the CDR3 with reference TRBV5-1 and TRBJ2-2 gives the whole variable domain KAGVTQTPRYLIKTRGQQVTLSCSPISGHRSVSWYQQTPGQGLQFLFEYFSETQRNKGNFPGRFSGRQFSNSRSEMNVSTLELGDSALYLCASSSILSGGSNTGELFFGEGSRLTVL.

The rearrangement joins TRBV28 to TRBJ1-6, with TRBD1 matching 10 bases. This CDR3 has 16 residues. The J segment lost 1 base and the V segment lost 7 bases, leaving 4 bases of the junction unmatched. Germline assignment: CDR1 MDHEN and CDR2 SYDVKM. The CDR3 sequence is CASKTGGVSYNSPLHF. The CDR3 DNA reads TGTGCCAGCAAGACAGGGGGCGTATCCTATAATTCACCCCTCCACTTT.

This clone occurred once. CDR3 amino acids: CASSLVGGRNEKLFF. The DNA for the CDR3 is TGTGCCAGCAGTTTAGTAGGGGGGCGTAATGAAAAACTGTTTTTT. This chain joins TRBV28 and TRBJ1-4, with TRBD1 as a possible D gene (6 bases). Germline loops: CDR1 MDHEN, CDR2 SYDVKM. The germline V and J ends were trimmed by 2 bases and 4 bases, with 11 bases remaining between them. This CDR3 spans 15 amino acids. The full variable domain, its missing parts supplied by reference TRBV28 and TRBJ1-4, is DVKVTQSSRYLVKRTGEKVFLECVQDMDHENMFWYRQDPGLGLRLIYFSYDVKMKEKGDIPEGYSVSREKKERFSLILESASTNQTSMYLCASSLVGGRNEKLFFGSGTQLSVL.

The V gene is TRBV10-2, the J gene TRBJ2-3; no clear D gene. The CDR3 covers 15 residues. V was pared by 3 bases and J by 0 bases, with 10 bases between. Germline CDR1 reads WSHSY; CDR2 reads SAAADI. This CDR3 is CASSDLGTSTDTQYF. DNA of the CDR3: TGCGCCAGCAGTGATCTGGGAACTAGCACAGATACGCAGTATTTT.

CDR3 bases: TGCGCCAGCAGCCAAGTAACACGGCGGGCAGACTATGGCTACACCTTC. Translation gives CASSQVTRRADYGYTF. The gene calls are TRBV4-1 and TRBJ1-2, with D uncertain. CDR3 length equals 16 residues. Trimming shortened V by 1 base and J by 3 bases, and 15 bases separated the two germline ends. Germline CDR1 MGHRA, CDR2 YSYEKL.

This rearrangement joins TRBV9 to TRBJ1-3; 9 nucleotides match TRBD1. The CDR3 totals 16 residues. V shed 4 bases, J shed 9 bases, and the junction held 14 bases outside the gene matches. Germline V gene lookup returns CDR1 SGDLS and CDR2 YYNGEE. The CDR3 spells CASSPPAGTGRTTIYF. CDR3 DNA sequence: TGTGCCAGCAGCCCTCCGGCCGGGACAGGGCGAACCACCATATATTTT.

This clone was picked up a small number of times. This chain joins TRBV5-1 and TRBJ2-1; 10 bases agree with TRBD2. The CDR3 has 15 residues. The J segment lost 11 bases and the V segment lost 0 bases, leaving 8 bases of the junction unmatched. The germline V gene encodes CDR1 SGHRS and CDR2 YFSETQ. This chain's CDR3 is CASSLEGSGGFKQFF. CDR3 DNA sequence: TGCGCCAGCAGCTTGGAAGGTAGCGGGGGGTTCAAGCAGTTCTTC.